This T cell receptor beta chain was sequenced in a study of shared clonotypes between healthy human individuals. Regarding this clone: Its antigen is unknown.

Deep was the level at which the assay was run. PCR replicates from unsorted PBMC used about 290 ng DNA, and this amount was some 30,000 T cell genomes. Profiling relied on immunoSEQ multiplex PCR, and the TCRdb table lists in-frame clones only, not all of them. The sample holds approximately 500,000 clones, around 79% seen once. Study-wide points: Represented diversity, genetic and exposure-history alike, was limited by few donors.

The CDR3 covers 15 residues. Sequenced: PBMCs. The genes are TRBV21-1 and TRBJ2-1; TRBD2 is the table's D call and was not checked against the DNA. TRBV21-1 is a known pseudogene. The sequence was collected from a woman aged 40 to 50 in good health. Some clones in this sample may be carry-over from other donors' samples. The CDR3, as DNA: TGTGCCAGCAGCAAACTTGGACTAGTGGGCGATGAGCAGTTCTTC. This codes for CASSKLGLVGDEQFF.